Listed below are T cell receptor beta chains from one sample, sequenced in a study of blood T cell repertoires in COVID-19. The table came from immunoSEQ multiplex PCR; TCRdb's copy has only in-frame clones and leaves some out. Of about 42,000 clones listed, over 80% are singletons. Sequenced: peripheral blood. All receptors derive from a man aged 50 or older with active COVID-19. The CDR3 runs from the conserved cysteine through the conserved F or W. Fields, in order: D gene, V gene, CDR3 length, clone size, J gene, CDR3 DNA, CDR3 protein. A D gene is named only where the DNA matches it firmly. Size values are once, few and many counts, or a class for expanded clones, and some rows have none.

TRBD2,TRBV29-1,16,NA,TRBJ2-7,TGCAGCGTGTTAGGAGCGGGAGGTGTAGCCGGGGACGAGCAGTACTTC,CSVLGAGGVAGDEQYF
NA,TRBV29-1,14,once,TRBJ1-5,TGCAGCGTTGTTGTGGGGGCTGTCGATCAGCCCCAGCATTTT,CSVVVGAVDQPQHF
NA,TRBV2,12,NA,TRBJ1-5,TGTGCCAGCAGTCAAGACAGTCAGCCCCAGCATTTT,CASSQDSQPQHF
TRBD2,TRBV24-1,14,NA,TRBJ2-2,TGTGCCACCAAAGCGGGGGGGCCTAGCGGGGAGCTGTTTTTT,CATKAGGPSGELFF
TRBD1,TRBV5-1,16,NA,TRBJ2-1,TGCGCCAGCAGCTTGGGACCCGGGACAGGGGGCAGTGAGCAGTTCTTC,CASSLGPGTGGSEQFF
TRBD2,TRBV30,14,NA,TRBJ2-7,TGTGCCTGGAGTGTACCCGGCGGGAGGGCAAAGCAGTACTTC,CAWSVPGGRAKQYF
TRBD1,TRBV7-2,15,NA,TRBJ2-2,TGTGCCAGCAGCTCGCGACAGGGGAACACCGGGGAGCTGTTTTTT,CASSSRQGNTGELFF
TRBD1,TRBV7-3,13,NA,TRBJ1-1,TGTGCCAGCAGCCAGGGGGGTAACACTGAAGCTTTCTTT,CASSQGGNTEAFF
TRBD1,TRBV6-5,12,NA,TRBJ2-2,TGTGCCAGCAGCAGACAGGGCGGGGAGCTGTTTTTT,CASSRQGGELFF
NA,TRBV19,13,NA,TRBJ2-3,TGTGCCAGTAGTATCCCAGGATCAGATACGCAGTATTTT,CASSIPGSDTQYF
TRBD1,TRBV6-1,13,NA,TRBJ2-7,TGTGCCAGCAGTGACGGGAGACAGGGGGAGCAGTACTTC,CASSDGRQGEQYF
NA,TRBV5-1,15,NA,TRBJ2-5,TGCGCCAGCAGCTTGGCCAGTGGCAGCCAAGAGACCCAGTACTTC,CASSLASGSQETQYF
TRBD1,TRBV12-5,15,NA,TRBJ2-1,TGTGCTAGTGGTTTGGGACAGGGCTTGCACAATGAGCAGTTCTTC,CASGLGQGLHNEQFF
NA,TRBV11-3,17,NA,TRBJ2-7,TGTGCCAGCAGCTTAGAAACGCAAGGGGCGGCCACCTACGAGCAGTACTTC,CASSLETQGAATYEQYF
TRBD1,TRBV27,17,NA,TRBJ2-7,TGTGCCAGCAGTTACCAGACAGGGGCAGGTTACCCCTACGAGCAGTACTTC,CASSYQTGAGYPYEQYF
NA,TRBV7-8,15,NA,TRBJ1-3,TGTGCCAGCAGCTTGGCAGGGGCGACAGGAAACACCATATATTTT,CASSLAGATGNTIYF
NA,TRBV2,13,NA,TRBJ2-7,TGTGCCAGCAGAGTTGATCCCAGGGACGAGCAGTACTTC,CASRVDPRDEQYF
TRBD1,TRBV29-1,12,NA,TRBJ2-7,TGCAGCGTTATACAGGGGGACTACGAGCAGTACTTC,CSVIQGDYEQYF
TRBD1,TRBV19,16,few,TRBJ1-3,TGTGCCAGTAGTAATCACAGGGGCACCTCTGGAAACACCATATATTTT,CASSNHRGTSGNTIYF
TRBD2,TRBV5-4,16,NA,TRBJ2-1,TGTGCCAGCAGCTTAGGTTTACTAGCGGGGTACAATGAGCAGTTCTTC,CASSLGLLAGYNEQFF
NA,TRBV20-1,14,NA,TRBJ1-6,TGCAGTGCTAGTGCCGGGAGGTTGGCTTCACCCCTCCACTTT,CSASAGRLASPLHF
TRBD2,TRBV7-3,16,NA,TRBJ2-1,TGTGCCAGCAGCCTTACTAGCGGGAATAACTACAATGAGCAGTTCTTC,CASSLTSGNNYNEQFF
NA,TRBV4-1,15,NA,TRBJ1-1,TGCGCCAGCAGCCGGGCCGGGACTGGGAACACTGAAGCTTTCTTT,CASSRAGTGNTEAFF
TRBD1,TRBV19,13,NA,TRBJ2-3,TGTGCCACAGGACAGGGCAAAACAGATACGCAGTATTTT,CATGQGKTDTQYF
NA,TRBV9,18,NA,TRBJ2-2,TGTGCCAGCAGCGTAGGTGGGTCGGCGGGGTGGTACACCGGGGAGCTGTTTTTT,CASSVGGSAGWYTGELFF
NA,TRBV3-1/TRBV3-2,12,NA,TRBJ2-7,TGTGCCAGCAGCCGCGACACATACGAGCAGTACTTC,CASSRDTYEQYF
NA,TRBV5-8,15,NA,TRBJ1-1,TGTGCCAGCAGCTTGGTCACGGGGTTGAACACTGAAGCTTTCTTT,CASSLVTGLNTEAFF
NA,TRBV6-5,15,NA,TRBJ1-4,TGTGCCAGCAGGGGAGGGGGTAGAGCTAATGAAAAACTGTTTTTT,CASRGGGRANEKLFF
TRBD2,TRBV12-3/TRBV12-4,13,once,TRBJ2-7,TGTGCCAGCAGACTAAGCGGGAGCTACGAGCAGTACTTC,CASRLSGSYEQYF
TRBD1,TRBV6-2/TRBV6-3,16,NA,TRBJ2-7,TGTGCCAGCAGTACGGGACCGGGACAGGGTTCTTACGAGCAGTACTTC,CASSTGPGQGSYEQYF
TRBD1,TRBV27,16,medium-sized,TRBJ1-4,TGTGCCAGCAGTTCCCCGGGACAGGGGGCTTACGAAAAACTGTTTTTT,CASSSPGQGAYEKLFF
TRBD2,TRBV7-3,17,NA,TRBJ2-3,TGTGCCAGCAGCTTACTCGGACTAGCGGCAATCACAGATACGCAGTATTTT,CASSLLGLAAITDTQYF
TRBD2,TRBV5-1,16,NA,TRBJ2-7,TGCGCCAGCAGCTTGGCCGGGAGGGCCCCTTGGAACGAGCAGTACTTC,CASSLAGRAPWNEQYF
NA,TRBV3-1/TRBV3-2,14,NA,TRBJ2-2,TGTGCCAGCAGCCGGACAGTGAACACCGGGGAGCTGTTTTTT,CASSRTVNTGELFF
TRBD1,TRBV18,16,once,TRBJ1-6,TGTGCCAGCTCACCCCTGTGGACAGGGGATAATTCACCCCTCCACTTT,CASSPLWTGDNSPLHF
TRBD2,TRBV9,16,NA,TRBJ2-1,TGTGCCAGCAGCGTAGGCGGGGGTTTAAGCGGGAGTGAGCAGTTCTTC,CASSVGGGLSGSEQFF
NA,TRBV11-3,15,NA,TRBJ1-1,TGTGCCAGCAGCTTACACGGTCAAGAGAACACTGAAGCTTTCTTT,CASSLHGQENTEAFF
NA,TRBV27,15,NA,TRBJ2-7,TGTGCCAGCAGCCCGGATAGGGGCAGCTCCTACGAGCAGTACTTC,CASSPDRGSSYEQYF
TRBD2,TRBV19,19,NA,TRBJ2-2,TGTGCCAGTAGTATATTCCGTGGCAGGCGGGAGTTGGGTACCGGGGAGCTGTTTTTT,CASSIFRGRRELGTGELFF
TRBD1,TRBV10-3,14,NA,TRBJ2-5,TGTGCCATCAGTCATGACAGGGGGGAAGAGACCCAGTACTTC,CAISHDRGEETQYF
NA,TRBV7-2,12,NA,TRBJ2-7,TGTGCCAGCAGCTCAGGTCCTCGACGGCAGTACTTC,CASSSGPRRQYF
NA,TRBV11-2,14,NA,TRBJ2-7,TGTGCCAGCAGCTTAGTGGGAGCCGTTTACGAGCAGTACTTC,CASSLVGAVYEQYF
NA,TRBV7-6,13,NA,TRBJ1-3,TGTGCCAGCAGATCAGACTCTGGAAACACCATATATTTT,CASRSDSGNTIYF
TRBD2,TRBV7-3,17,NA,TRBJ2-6,TGTGCCAGCAGCTTAACCAGAGCGGGGGCTGGGGCCAACGTCCTGACTTTC,CASSLTRAGAGANVLTF
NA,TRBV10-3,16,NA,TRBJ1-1,TGTGCCATCAGTCAAGAGGCAGCTAATCCGAACACTGAAGCTTTCTTT,CAISQEAANPNTEAFF
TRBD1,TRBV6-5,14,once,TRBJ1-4,TGTGCCAGCAGTTTCCAGGGGGCGAATGAAAAACTGTTTTTT,CASSFQGANEKLFF
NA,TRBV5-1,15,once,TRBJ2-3,TGCGCCAGCAGCTTGCTGATCGAGGGCACAGATACGCAGTATTTT,CASSLLIEGTDTQYF
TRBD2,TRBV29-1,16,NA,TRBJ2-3,TGCAGCGTTGAATGGACTAGCGAGAACCCTTTGGATACGCAGTATTTT,CSVEWTSENPLDTQYF
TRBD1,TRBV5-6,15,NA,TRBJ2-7,TGTGCCAGCAGCTCAATACAGGGGATCGCCGACGCGCAGTACTTC,CASSSIQGIADAQYF
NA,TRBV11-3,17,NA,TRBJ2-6,TGTGCCAGCAGCTCCTCGATAGGACACACCGGGGCCAACGTCCTGACTTTC,CASSSSIGHTGANVLTF
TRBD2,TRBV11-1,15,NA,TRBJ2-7,TGTGCCAGCAGTTCAAGCGGGAGGGCCATCGACGAGCAGTACTTC,CASSSSGRAIDEQYF
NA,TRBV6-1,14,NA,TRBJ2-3,TGTGCCAGCAGTGAATCTCGGCCAGCAGGGACGCAGTATTTT,CASSESRPAGTQYF
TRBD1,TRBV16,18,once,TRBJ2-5,TGTGCCAGCAGCCAAAGGTGGGGACAGGGGGCGTCGGGAGAGACCCAGTACTTC,CASSQRWGQGASGETQYF
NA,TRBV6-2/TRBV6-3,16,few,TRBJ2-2,TGTGCCAGCAGTCAAGCGAGAAGGACGAACACCGGGGAGCTGTTTTTT,CASSQARRTNTGELFF
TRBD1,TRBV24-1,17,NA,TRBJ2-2,TGTGCCACCAGTGATCGAGGACAGGGCTCAGGCACCGGGGAGCTGTTTTTT,CATSDRGQGSGTGELFF
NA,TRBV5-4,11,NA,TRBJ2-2,TGTGCCAGCTCAAACACCGGGGAGCTGTTTTTT,CASSNTGELFF
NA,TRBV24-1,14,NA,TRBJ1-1,TGTGCCACCAGTGACTCCTTGACAGGTTCGCGAGCTTTCTTT,CATSDSLTGSRAFF
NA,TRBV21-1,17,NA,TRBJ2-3,TGTGCCAGCAGTGATACGCAGGGACTAGCGGTTACATATACGCAGTATTTT,CASSDTQGLAVTYTQYF
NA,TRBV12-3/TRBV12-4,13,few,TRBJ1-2,TGTGCCTCCACACAAGACAGGACCTATGGCTACACCTTC,CASTQDRTYGYTF